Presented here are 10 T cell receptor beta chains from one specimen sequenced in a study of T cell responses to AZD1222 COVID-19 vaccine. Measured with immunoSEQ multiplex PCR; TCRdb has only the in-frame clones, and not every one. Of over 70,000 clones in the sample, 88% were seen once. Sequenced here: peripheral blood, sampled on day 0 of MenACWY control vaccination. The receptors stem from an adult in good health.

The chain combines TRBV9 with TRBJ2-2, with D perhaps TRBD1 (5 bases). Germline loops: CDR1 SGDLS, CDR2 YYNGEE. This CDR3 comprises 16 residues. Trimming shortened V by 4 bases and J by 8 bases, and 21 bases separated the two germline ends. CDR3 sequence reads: CASSSSPDQGVGELFF. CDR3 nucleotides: TGTGCCAGCAGCTCCTCACCCGATCAGGGTGTTGGGGAGCTGTTTTTT.

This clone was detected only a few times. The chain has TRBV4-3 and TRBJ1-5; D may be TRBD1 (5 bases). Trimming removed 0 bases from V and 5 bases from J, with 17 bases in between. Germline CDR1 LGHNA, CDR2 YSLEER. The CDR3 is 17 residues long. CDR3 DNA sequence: TGCGCCAGCAGCCAAGAGCTTAACGCAGGGTGGGATCAGCCCCAGCATTTT. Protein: CASSQELNAGWDQPQHF.

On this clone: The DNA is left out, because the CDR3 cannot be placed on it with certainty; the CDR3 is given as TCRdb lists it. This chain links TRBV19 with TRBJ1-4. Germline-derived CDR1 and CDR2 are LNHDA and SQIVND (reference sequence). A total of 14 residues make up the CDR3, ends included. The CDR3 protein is CASTSGQANEKLFF.

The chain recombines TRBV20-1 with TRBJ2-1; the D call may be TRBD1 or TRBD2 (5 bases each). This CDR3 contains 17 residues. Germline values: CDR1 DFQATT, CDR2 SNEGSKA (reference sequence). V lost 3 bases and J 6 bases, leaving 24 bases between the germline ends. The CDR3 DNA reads TGCAGTGCTAGTTTCAACCTCCCGGGGCTAGCCGTCAATGAGCAGTTCTTC. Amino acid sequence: CSASFNLPGLAVNEQFF.

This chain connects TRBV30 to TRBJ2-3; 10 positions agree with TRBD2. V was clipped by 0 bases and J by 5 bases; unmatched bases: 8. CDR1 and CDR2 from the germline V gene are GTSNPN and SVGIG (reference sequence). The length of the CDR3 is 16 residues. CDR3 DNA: TGTGCCTGGAGTGTGGACCAGCGGGGGGGACGAGATACGCAGTATTTT. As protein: CAWSVDQRGGRDTQYF.

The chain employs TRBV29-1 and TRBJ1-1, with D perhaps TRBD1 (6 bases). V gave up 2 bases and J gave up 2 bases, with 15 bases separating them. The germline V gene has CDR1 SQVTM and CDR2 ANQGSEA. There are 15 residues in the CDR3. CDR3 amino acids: CSVEQGQGLNTEAFF. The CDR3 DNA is TGCAGCGTTGAACAGGGGCAGGGACTCAACACTGAAGCTTTCTTT.

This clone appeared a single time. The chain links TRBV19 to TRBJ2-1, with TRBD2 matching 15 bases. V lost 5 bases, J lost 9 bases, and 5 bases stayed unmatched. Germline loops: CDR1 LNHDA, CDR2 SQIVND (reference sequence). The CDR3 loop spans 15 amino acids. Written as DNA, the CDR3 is TGTGCCAGTAGTGTCGGACTAGCGGGGGGGCCTGAGCAGTTCTTC. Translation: CASSVGLAGGPEQFF.

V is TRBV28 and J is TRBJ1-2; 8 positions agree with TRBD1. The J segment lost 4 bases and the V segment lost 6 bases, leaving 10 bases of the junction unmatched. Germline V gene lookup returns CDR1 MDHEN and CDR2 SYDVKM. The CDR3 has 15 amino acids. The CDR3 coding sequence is TGTGCCAGCAGCCCCTACCAGGGGGCCGGCTATGGCTACACCTTC. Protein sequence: CASSPYQGAGYGYTF.

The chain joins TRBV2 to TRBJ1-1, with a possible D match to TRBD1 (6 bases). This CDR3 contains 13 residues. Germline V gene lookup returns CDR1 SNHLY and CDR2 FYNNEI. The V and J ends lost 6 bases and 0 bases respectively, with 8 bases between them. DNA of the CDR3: TGTGCCAGCAGGAGGGACATGAACACTGAAGCTTTCTTT. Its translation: CASRRDMNTEAFF.

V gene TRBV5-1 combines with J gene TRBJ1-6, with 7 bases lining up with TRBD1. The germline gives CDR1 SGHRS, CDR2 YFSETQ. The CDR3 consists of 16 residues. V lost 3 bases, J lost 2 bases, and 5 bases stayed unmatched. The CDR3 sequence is CASSSPTGAYNSPLHF. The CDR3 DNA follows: TGCGCCAGCAGCTCACCCACAGGGGCCTATAATTCACCCCTCCACTTT.